Following are 28 T cell receptor beta chains from one sample sequenced in a study of T cells in Graves' hyperthyroidism and ophthalmopathy. TCR beta CDR3 region amplification was performed from RNA transcripts. A first-round RT-PCR of the TCR CDR3 used the HTBI primer set. TCRdb analysed the multiplex PCR reads with MiXCR anew, one entry per CDR3 protein. The data contain hundreds of thousands of distinct CDR3 sequences, 15% to 19% of them singletons. The sample was blood. Source of these receptors: a woman aged 18-29 years with Graves' hyperthyroidism.

The sample holds many counts of this clonotype. The chain uses TRBV9 and TRBJ2-1; 7 nucleotides align to TRBD1. The CDR3 totals 17 residues. V was clipped by 3 bases and J by 1 base; unmatched bases: 10. The V gene's germline CDR1 is SGDLS and CDR2 YYNGEE. This CDR3 is CASSAQQGFGSYNEQFF. CDR3 nucleotide sequence: TGTGCCAGCAGCGCCCAACAGGGGTTTGGGTCCTACAATGAGCAGTTCTTC.

This clonotype was seen many times. The J gene is TRBJ2-7, the V gene TRBV5-1; D unclear. Trimming left V 0 bases short and J 5 bases short, with 12 bases between. The CDR3 consists of 14 residues. Germline assignment: CDR1 SGHRS and CDR2 YFSETQ. CDR3 bases: TGCGCCAGCAGCTTGGAAGGTAGGGCCGACGAGCAGTACTTC. Translation gives CASSLEGRADEQYF.

This clonotype was detected many times. The J gene is TRBJ2-2, the V gene TRBV3-1, with 10 bases matching TRBD2. Germline CDR1 LGHDT, CDR2 YNNKEL (reference sequence). J gave up 6 bases and V 1 base, and 11 bases lay outside the gene matches. The CDR3 sequence is 18 residues long. This CDR3 reads CASSQVPILAGVSGELFF. CDR3 DNA: TGTGCCAGCAGCCAAGTCCCTATCCTAGCGGGAGTATCCGGGGAGCTGTTTTTT.

The chain joins TRBV12-3 or TRBV12-4 to TRBJ2-1, with 7 positions matching TRBD1. This CDR3 comprises 11 residues. V gave up 5 bases and J gave up 16 bases; unmatched junction bases: 8. CDR3 amino acids: CASSRQGREFF. The CDR3 coding sequence is TGTGCCAGCAGTCGACAGGGAAGGGAATTCTTC.

This clonotype was seen ten or more times. This chain joins TRBV5-1 and TRBJ2-5; 7 positions agree with TRBD2. Losses at the gene ends were 1 base for V and 2 bases for J; bases not matched to a gene: 8. CDR3 length: 16 residues. CDR1 and CDR2 from the germline V gene are SGHRS and YFSETQ. CDR3 region: CASSLTGLADQETQYF. The CDR3 bases are TGCGCCAGCAGCTTGACGGGGCTAGCGGATCAAGAGACCCAGTACTTC.

V is TRBV2 and J is TRBJ1-5, with no clear D. Germline lookup yields CDR1 SNHLY and CDR2 FYNNEI. CDR3 length: 12 residues. V was shortened by 1 base and J by 15 bases, with 13 bases between the two germline ends. CDR3 sequence (DNA): TGTGCCAGCAGTGAAGAGGTCACGGCCATGCATTTT. Translating gives CASSEEVTAMHF.

In this sample, this clonotype turned up many times. DNA for the CDR3: TGTGCCATCAGTGAGTATTCGGACTCGACATTCTCAAACATTCAGTACTTC. This translates into CAISEYSDSTFSNIQYF. The chain links TRBV10-3 to TRBJ2-4; TRBD2 might be the D (5 bases). This CDR3 has 17 amino acids. Per the germline V gene, CDR1 is ENHRY and CDR2 is SYGVKD. With 1 base removed from V and 6 bases from J, the gap between germline ends came to 19 bases.

This clonotype turned up a few times. The chain combines TRBV2 with TRBJ2-2, with 7 bases lining up with TRBD2. The J segment lost 7 bases and the V segment lost 11 bases, leaving 10 bases of the junction unmatched. This CDR3 region has 13 residues. Germline V lookup: CDR1 SNHLY, CDR2 FYNNEI. The CDR3 DNA reads as TGTGCCTCCAGGCGGGAGTCGAGCGGGGAGCTGTTTTTT. Protein sequence: CASRRESSGELFF.

This clonotype was seen at least ten times. The chain employs TRBV9 and TRBJ2-2; no definite D call. The CDR3 totals 17 residues. Germline V CDR1 and CDR2: SGDLS, YYNGEE. Trimming pared 1 base from V and 2 bases from J, leaving 15 bases between. CDR3 DNA sequence: TGTGCCAGCAGCGTACAGCCCCCAGGAGTAAACACCGGGGAGCTGTTTTTT. Protein: CASSVQPPGVNTGELFF.

This clonotype was seen at least ten times. The chain employs TRBV19 and TRBJ1-1, with D tentatively TRBD1 (5 bases). The germline V gene encodes CDR1 LNHDA and CDR2 SQIVND (reference sequence). CDR3 length: 15 residues. V was cut by 3 bases and J by 4 bases, with 15 bases left in between. The DNA for the CDR3 is TGTGCCAGTAGTATCGTAACAGGTCCTACCACTGAAGCTTTCTTT. As protein: CASSIVTGPTTEAFF. The full variable domain, with the rest looked up from reference TRBV19 and TRBJ1-1, is DGGITQSPKYLFRKEGQNVTLSCEQNLNHDAMYWYRQDPGQGLRLIYYSQIVNDFQKGDIAEGYSVSREKKESFPLTVTSAQKNPTAFYLCASSIVTGPTTEAFFGQGTRLTVV.

About this clonotype itself: This may be a read error: a much more frequent sequence differs by one nucleotide. V is TRBV12-3 or TRBV12-4 and J is TRBJ1-3; D uncertain. This CDR3 has 14 residues. This CDR3 is CASSLADSGNAIYF. CDR3 nucleotides: TGTGCCAGCAGTTTAGCAGATTCTGGAAACGCCATATATTTT.

The sample holds many counts of this clonotype. This chain connects TRBV11-1 to TRBJ2-1, with a weak D call TRBD1 (6 bases). The V gene's germline CDR1 is SGHAT and CDR2 FQDESV (reference sequence). The CDR3 is made up of 14 amino acids. V was cut by 5 bases and J by 7 bases, with 15 bases left in between. The CDR3 here is CASSPHRERNEQFF. CDR3 in DNA: TGTGCCAGCAGCCCGCACAGGGAACGGAATGAGCAGTTCTTC. The variable domain in full, completed from reference TRBV11-1 and TRBJ2-1, reads EAEVAQSPRYKITEKSQAVAFWCDPISGHATLYWYRQILGQGPELLVQFQDESVVDDSQLPKDRFSAERLKGVDSTLKIQPAELGDSAMYLCASSPHRERNEQFFGPGTRLTVL.

This clonotype was counted ten times or more. V and J are TRBV3-1 and TRBJ2-2; D unresolved. This CDR3 is built from 15 residues. The V end was cut by 1 base, the J end by 0 bases, with 6 bases between. CDR1 is LGHDT, CDR2 YNNKEL, per germline (reference sequence). CDR3 residues: CASSQVGSNTGELFF. The CDR3 region has the DNA TGTGCCAGCAGCCAAGTAGGGTCGAACACCGGGGAGCTGTTTTTT.

This clonotype occurred many times. This rearrangement joins TRBV7-8 to TRBJ1-4; perhaps TRBD1 as D (5 bases). The germline gives CDR1 SGHVS, CDR2 FQNEAQ. The CDR3 has 15 amino acids. V gave up 2 bases and J gave up 7 bases, with 14 bases separating them. The CDR3 reads CASSLIRGAGEKLFF. In DNA, the CDR3 is TGTGCCAGCAGCTTAATTCGGGGCGCGGGTGAAAAACTGTTTTTT. Supplemented by reference TRBV7-8 and TRBJ1-4, the full variable domain reads GAGVSQSPRYKVAKRGQDVALRCDPISGHVSLFWYQQALGQGPEFLTYFQNEAQLDKSGLPSDRFFAERPEGSVSTLKIQRTQQEDSAVYLCASSLIRGAGEKLFFGSGTQLSVL.

This clonotype was picked up a small number of times. The rearrangement uses TRBV7-6 and TRBJ1-5; perhaps TRBD1 as D (6 bases). Trimming took 2 bases from V and 6 from J, leaving 14 bases between them. The CDR3 runs to 15 residues. Per germline, CDR1 SGHVS and CDR2 FNYEAQ. CDR3 nucleotides: TGTGCCAGCAGCTTATCGGACAGCCCTAGTCAGCCCCAGCATTTT. This translates into CASSLSDSPSQPQHF.

This clonotype has only a few counts. The chain employs TRBV7-9 and TRBJ1-4; D gene ambiguous. The ends were cut back, 6 bases at V and 1 base at J, with 9 bases in the middle. The length of the CDR3 is 14 residues. CDR1 is SEHNR and CDR2 is FQNEAQ in the germline V gene (reference sequence). The CDR3 bases are TGTGCCAGCAGAAAAGAGGGAACTAATGAAAAACTGTTTTTT. As protein: CASRKEGTNEKLFF.

At least ten counts were recorded for this clonotype. This chain links TRBV28 with TRBJ2-2; TRBD1 matches 7 bases. V lost 2 bases to trimming and J lost 3 bases; unmatched junction nucleotides: 3. The CDR3 extends over 15 amino acids. The germline V gene encodes CDR1 MDHEN and CDR2 SYDVKM. CDR3 sequence: CASSLRGGYTGELFF. The CDR3, as DNA: TGTGCCAGCAGTTTAAGAGGGGGCTACACCGGGGAGCTGTTTTTT. The full variable domain, completed using reference TRBV28 and TRBJ2-2, is DVKVTQSSRYLVKRTGEKVFLECVQDMDHENMFWYRQDPGLGLRLIYFSYDVKMKEKGDIPEGYSVSREKKERFSLILESASTNQTSMYLCASSLRGGYTGELFFGEGSRLTVL.

This clonotype was seen many times. This sequence joins TRBV5-1 and TRBJ2-7, with 8 bases aligning to TRBD2. Germline trimming cut 4 bases from V and 2 bases from J; bases unmatched to any gene: 2. CDR1 and CDR2 from the germline V gene are SGHRS and YFSETQ. CDR3 length equals 13 residues. CDR3 sequence reads: CASSNGGAYEQYF. CDR3 DNA: TGCGCCAGCAGCAACGGGGGGGCCTACGAGCAGTACTTC.

The table lists this clonotype with a few counts. An end of the junction differs from the germline gene, which may be a read error. J is TRBJ2-7 and V is TRBV7-9; 7 bases match TRBD2. The CDR3 sequence is 15 residues long. Germline CDR1 is SEHNR and CDR2 is FQNEAQ (reference sequence). The chain's CDR3 is CASSSMGGSNYEQSF. For the CDR3, the DNA is TGTGCCAGCAGCTCAATGGGCGGGAGTAACTACGAGCAGTCCTTC.

This clonotype showed up many times. It is unclear where the CDR3 begins or ends on the DNA, so no DNA is shown, and the CDR3 is as TCRdb lists it. V gene TRBV27 combines with J gene TRBJ1-5. The length of the CDR3 is 18 amino acids, counting both ends. Per germline, CDR1 MNHEY and CDR2 SMNVEV (reference sequence). CDR3 region: CASSLSAFGSGEGQPQHF.

This rearrangement joins TRBV30 to TRBJ1-2; weak D call: TRBD1 (5 bases). V was shortened by 0 bases and J by 8 bases, with 10 bases between the two germline ends. This CDR3 has 12 residues. Per the germline V gene, CDR1 is GTSNPN and CDR2 is SVGIG (reference sequence). CDR3 amino acids: CAWSVQRGGYTF. CDR3 DNA sequence: TGTGCCTGGAGTGTACAGCGGGGGGGCTACACCTTC.

At least ten counts were recorded for this clonotype. The chain recombines TRBV20-1 with TRBJ2-3; TRBD1 might be the D (7 bases). The V end was cut by 8 bases, the J end by 5 bases, with 17 bases between. Germline lookup yields CDR1 DFQATT and CDR2 SNEGSKA (reference sequence). The length of the CDR3 is 13 residues. The CDR3 nucleotides are TGCAGTCAAGGAGGGGCAGGGGGAGATACGCAGTATTTT. Residues: CSQGGAGGDTQYF.

The rearrangement uses TRBV18 and TRBJ2-5; D gene uncertain. There are 13 residues in the CDR3. Germline CDR1 reads KGHSH; CDR2 reads LQKENI. V gave up 3 bases and J gave up 2 bases, with 7 bases separating them. In DNA form, the CDR3 reads TGTGCCAGCTCACCCATGATACAAGAGACCCAGTACTTC. It translates to CASSPMIQETQYF.

The J gene is TRBJ2-3, the V gene TRBV7-3; TRBD2 matches 7 bases. Germline lookup yields CDR1 SGHTA and CDR2 FQGTGA. CDR3 size: 18 residues. V lost 1 base to trimming and J lost 4 bases; unmatched junction nucleotides: 14. The CDR3 DNA sequence: TGTGCCAGCAGCTTAAACGCTCGGGCGGGAGTACTTTCAGATACGCAGTATTTT. It translates to CASSLNARAGVLSDTQYF.

DNA of the CDR3: TGTGCCAGCAGTGCCGGACAGGGGAGGGTCTCCTACGAGCAGTACTTC. It specifies CASSAGQGRVSYEQYF. This sequence joins TRBV27 and TRBJ2-7, with 9 bases that match TRBD1. In germline, CDR1 is MNHEY, CDR2 SMNVEV (reference sequence). This CDR3 spans 16 amino acids. Unmatched junction bases numbered 8, after V lost 5 bases and J lost 0 bases.

This clonotype came up many times. The chain couples TRBV6-1 to TRBJ2-7; 7 nucleotides align to TRBD2. The CDR3 contains 14 residues. After removal of 6 bases from V and 0 bases from J, the junction contained 5 bases not matched to a gene. Germline CDR1 MNHNS, CDR2 SASEGT. The CDR3 nucleotides are TGTGCCAGCAGAACTAGCGCGAGCTCCTACGAGCAGTACTTC. This codes for CASRTSASSYEQYF.

The CDR3 sequence: CASGAGGSTDTQYF. The CDR3 bases are TGCGCCAGCGGTGCGGGGGGCAGCACAGATACGCAGTATTTT. The chain carries TRBV5-1 and TRBJ2-3; 8 nucleotides agree with TRBD2. The CDR3 runs 14 residues. Germline trimming cut 7 bases from V and 0 bases from J; bases unmatched to any gene: 4. Germline loops: CDR1 SGHRS, CDR2 YFSETQ.

This clonotype appeared many times. The rearrangement links TRBV29-1 to TRBJ1-2; 10 bases are a match to TRBD1. CDR3 length equals 14 residues. The germline CDR1 and CDR2 sequences are SQVTM and ANQGSEA. V shed 6 bases, J shed 2 bases, and the junction held 6 bases outside the gene matches. In nucleotides, the CDR3 is TGCAGCGTCGCCGGACAGGGGGAGAACTATGGCTACACCTTC. This codes for CSVAGQGENYGYTF.